This T cell receptor beta chain was recovered during a study of PD-L1 blockade in urothelial cancer. On the study more broadly: Males with urothelial cancer arising in the bladder constituted twenty-five of the 29 patients.

The assay was immunoSEQ multiplex PCR, and TCRdb's table has in-frame clones only and misses some. The top ten hold 14% to 15% of the sample, which has roughly 50,000 clones, around 88% seen once. There are a few counts of this clone. V shed 1 base and J shed 2 bases, with 12 bases lying between them. The CDR3 loop spans 15 amino acids. Germline CDR1 is MDHEN and CDR2 is SYDVKM. Stated time point: pretreatment peripheral blood. The V gene is TRBV28, the J gene TRBJ2-7; D uncertain. This clonotype was obtained from a woman aged 55-75 years with urothelial cancer. Sequencing was performed on PBMCs, taken around atezolizumab (anti-PD-L1) treatment. The CDR3 DNA reads as TGTGCCAGCAGTTTATTAACGGGTTTGCCCTACGAGCAGTACTTC. Protein sequence: CASSLLTGLPYEQYF.